Listed here are 24 T cell receptor beta chains from one sample, sequenced in a study of T-cell memory formation after mild COVID-19. TCRdb reprocessed the 5' RACE reads via MiXCR and lists one record per CDR3 protein. The repertoire consists of just over 300,000 distinct CDR3 sequences, with around 19% occurring once and the leading ten covering roughly 21%. The sequencing sample was made of PBMCs or a T cell subset sorted from them (not recorded which). The receptors come from a man between 18 and 35 years old who had mild COVID-19 (a few samples of this study predate the infection). Cell type and time point are not known.

This clonotype occurred many times. The CDR3 bases are TGTGCCAGCAGGCCGCAACCCGGGGAGCTGTTTTTT. Protein: CASRPQPGELFF. The chain uses TRBV11-2 and TRBJ2-2, with no clear D. This CDR3 contains 12 residues. CDR1 and CDR2 (germline): SGHAT, FQNNGV. V was shortened by 6 bases and J by 6 bases, with 8 bases between the two germline ends. Complete variable domain (other parts from reference TRBV11-2 and TRBJ2-2): EAGVAQSPRYKIIEKRQSVAFWCNPISGHATLYWYQQILGQGPKLLIQFQNNGVVDDSQLPKDRFSAERLKGVDSTLKIQPAKLEDSAVYLCASRPQPGELFFGEGSRLTVL.

The rearrangement uses TRBV5-1 and TRBJ1-1, with a possible D match to TRBD1 (5 bases). Germline V gene sequence: CDR1 SGHRS, CDR2 YFSETQ. V lost 4 bases and J lost 8, with 18 bases in between. The CDR3 contains 14 residues. CDR3 coding DNA: TGCGCCAGCAGCCCGCTAGGGCCGGGGACCGAAGCTTTCTTT. Amino acid sequence: CASSPLGPGTEAFF.

V and J are TRBV20-1 and TRBJ2-5, with TRBD1 identical over 8 bases. The V and J ends lost 5 bases and 5 bases, in that order; junction bases with no gene match: 4. The CDR3 extends over 12 amino acids. Germline assignment: CDR1 DFQATT and CDR2 SNEGSKA (reference sequence). In nucleotides, the CDR3 is TGCAGTGCTGGGAGACAGGGGGAGACCCAGTACTTC. This translates into CSAGRQGETQYF.

As DNA, the CDR3 is TGTGCCAGCAGTTATCACGGGGGTAGCACAGATACGCAGTATTTT. Translated, it gives CASSYHGGSTDTQYF. The V gene is TRBV6-5, the J gene TRBJ2-3; TRBD2 might be the D (6 bases). V lost 3 bases to trimming and J lost 0 bases, with 10 bases between them. Germline V gene lookup returns CDR1 MNHEY and CDR2 SVGAGI. CDR3 size: 15 residues.

Within the sample, this clonotype is medium-sized. This chain uses TRBV5-1 with TRBJ2-5; 7 bases align to TRBD1. With 4 bases clipped from V and 2 bases from J, the junction kept 2 bases outside the gene matches. Germline CDR1 reads SGHRS; CDR2 reads YFSETQ. The CDR3 has 13 residues. CDR3 loop: CASSGTAQETQYF. Here the CDR3 DNA reads TGCGCCAGCAGCGGGACAGCGCAAGAGACCCAGTACTTC.

This rearrangement joins TRBV29-1 to TRBJ2-5; 10 bases are shared with TRBD2. This CDR3 spans 14 amino acids. From germline, CDR1 is SQVTM and CDR2 ANQGSEA. V dropped 6 bases and J dropped 4; count of bases not matched to a gene: 8. The CDR3 nucleotides read TGCAGCGTCGCTGGACTAGCGGTGGGAGAGACCCAGTACTTC. This gives the protein CSVAGLAVGETQYF.

This clonotype was observed at least ten times. The CDR3, as DNA: TGTGCCAGCAGTGACACAGAAACAGATACGCAGTATTTT. Protein: CASSDTETDTQYF. The rearrangement joins TRBV6-4 to TRBJ2-3; D unresolved. Germline-derived CDR1 and CDR2 are MRHNA and SNTAGT. The CDR3 spans 13 residues. V lost 2 bases to trimming and J lost 3 bases, with 6 bases between them.

The chain combines TRBV4-1 with TRBJ2-5; D gene unclear. The germline gives CDR1 MGHRA, CDR2 YSYEKL. The CDR3 is 13 residues long. Trimming removed 2 bases at V and 5 bases at J, with 9 bases between. Written as DNA, the CDR3 is TGCGCCAGCAGCCAACTTGTTGTGGAGACCCAGTACTTC. As protein: CASSQLVVETQYF.

The gene calls are TRBV3-1 and TRBJ1-2; D not resolved. This CDR3 region has 11 residues. Germline loops: CDR1 LGHDT, CDR2 YNNKEL (reference sequence). V gave up 0 bases and J gave up 7 bases, with 3 bases separating them. The CDR3 nucleotides read TGTGCCAGCAGCCAAGACGCTGGCTACACCTTC. Translating gives CASSQDAGYTF.

This clonotype showed up just a few times. This chain uses TRBV4-1 with TRBJ1-1, with 12 bases fitting TRBD1. V shed 5 bases, J shed 7 bases, and the junction held 11 bases outside the gene matches. The germline V gene encodes CDR1 MGHRA and CDR2 YSYEKL. The CDR3 has 16 amino acids. CDR3 DNA: TGCGCCAGCAGCAACGGGGGACAGGGGGCGCTGGGTGAAGCTTTCTTT. Translation gives CASSNGGQGALGEAFF.

This clonotype has more than one count but fewer than ten. CDR3 region: CASSIARDRDTEAFF. In DNA, the CDR3 is TGTGCCAGTAGTATAGCCCGAGACAGGGACACTGAAGCTTTCTTT. V and J are TRBV19 and TRBJ1-1; 7 bases agree with TRBD1. This CDR3 spans 15 amino acids. With 1 base clipped from V and 3 bases from J, the junction kept 5 bases outside the gene matches. Germline CDR1 reads LNHDA; CDR2 reads SQIVND (reference sequence).

The chain recombines TRBV18 with TRBJ2-5, with D possibly TRBD2 on 5 matching bases. The CDR3 runs 14 residues. The germline V and J ends were trimmed by 2 bases and 5 bases, with 12 bases remaining between them. CDR1 is KGHSH and CDR2 is LQKENI in the germline V gene. The CDR3 region has the DNA TGTGCCAGCTCACCAAATAGCGATGGGGAGACCCAGTACTTC. Translated: CASSPNSDGETQYF.

V and J are TRBV6-5 and TRBJ2-7, with D perhaps matching TRBD2 (6 bases). Trimming cost V 8 bases and J 3 bases, with 17 bases left between them. The CDR3 has 14 amino acids. Germline V gene lookup returns CDR1 MNHEY and CDR2 SVGAGI. CDR3 region: CASAPTAGYYEQYV. Written as DNA, the CDR3 is TGTGCCAGCGCCCCCACGGCGGGGTACTACGAGCAGTACGTC.

This clonotype was seen only a few times. This chain joins TRBV30 and TRBJ2-1; no clear D. The germline V gene has CDR1 GTSNPN and CDR2 SVGIG (reference sequence). This CDR3 region has 14 residues. Trimming took off 0 bases at V and 7 bases at J, with 13 bases between the two ends. CDR3 nucleotide sequence: TGTGCCTGGAGTGTACGATTTTGGGATAATGAGCAGTTCTTC. Amino acids: CAWSVRFWDNEQFF.

The chain combines TRBV11-2 with TRBJ1-3, with D possibly matching TRBD1 (5 bases). V lost 8 bases and J lost 0, with 11 bases in between. Germline V lookup: CDR1 SGHAT, CDR2 FQNNGV. There are 14 residues in the CDR3. The CDR3 reads CASRRGSSGNTIYF. In DNA form, the CDR3 reads TGTGCCAGCCGCCGGGGGAGCTCTGGAAACACCATATATTTT. The entire variable domain, with the rest obtained from reference TRBV11-2 and TRBJ1-3, is as follows: EAGVAQSPRYKIIEKRQSVAFWCNPISGHATLYWYQQILGQGPKLLIQFQNNGVVDDSQLPKDRFSAERLKGVDSTLKIQPAKLEDSAVYLCASRRGSSGNTIYFGEGSWLTVV.

The chain uses TRBV7-8 and TRBJ1-2; no definite D call. The CDR3 spans 14 residues. CDR1 is SGHVS and CDR2 is FQNEAQ in the germline V gene. The V end lost 0 bases, the J end lost 2 bases, and 7 bases lay between the germline ends. The CDR3 bases are TGTGCCAGCAGCTTAGCGCTCAAGAACTATGGCTACACCTTC. Residues: CASSLALKNYGYTF.

This clonotype has more than one count but fewer than ten. The chain has TRBV7-9 and TRBJ2-3; D may be TRBD1 (5 bases). The V end lost 5 bases, the J end lost 0 bases, and 9 bases lay between the germline ends. This CDR3 spans 14 amino acids. Germline values: CDR1 SEHNR, CDR2 FQNEAQ (reference sequence). The CDR3 loop reads CASSPDISTDTQYF. The CDR3 nucleotides read TGTGCCAGCAGCCCGGACATTAGCACAGATACGCAGTATTTT. Complete variable domain (other parts from reference TRBV7-9 and TRBJ2-3): DTGVSQNPRHKITKRGQNVTFRCDPISEHNRLYWYRQTLGQGPEFLTYFQNEAQLEKSRLLSDRFSAERPKGSFSTLEIQRTEQGDSAMYLCASSPDISTDTQYFGPGTRLTVL.

At least ten counts were recorded for this clonotype. The chain has TRBV5-1 and TRBJ2-2, with D maybe TRBD2 (6 bases). The CDR3 covers 15 residues. Germline lookup yields CDR1 SGHRS and CDR2 YFSETQ. V gave up 2 bases and J gave up 3 bases, with 11 bases separating them. CDR3 sequence reads: CASSFSGEDTGELFF. The CDR3 DNA reads as TGCGCCAGCAGCTTTTCCGGGGAGGACACCGGGGAGCTGTTTTTT.

This clonotype has more than one count but fewer than ten. The chain joins TRBV12-3 or TRBV12-4 to TRBJ2-3; no definite D call. This CDR3 has 14 residues. Trimming took 10 bases from V and 2 from J, leaving 16 bases between them. The CDR3 DNA follows: TGTGCCACCGACGTACTAACAAACACAGATACGCAGTATTTT. It specifies CATDVLTNTDTQYF.

The chain carries TRBV28 and TRBJ1-6; D is undetermined. The germline gives CDR1 MDHEN, CDR2 SYDVKM. V shed 6 bases and J shed 6 bases, with 9 bases lying between them. The CDR3 has 13 amino acids. The CDR3, as DNA: TGTGCCAGCAGCCCTTCACCTAATTCACCCCTCCACTTT. Translating it yields CASSPSPNSPLHF.

This clonotype came up a few times. The rearrangement joins TRBV20-1 to TRBJ2-3, with D tentatively TRBD2 (5 bases). Germline loops: CDR1 DFQATT, CDR2 SNEGSKA (reference sequence). This CDR3 has 14 amino acids. The germline V and J ends were trimmed by 0 bases and 1 base, with 8 bases remaining between them. The CDR3 spells CSARDPRGTDTQYF. CDR3 coding DNA: TGCAGTGCTAGAGATCCGCGGGGCACAGATACGCAGTATTTT.

This rearrangement joins TRBV5-1 to TRBJ1-1; possibly TRBD1 for D (6 bases). There are 15 residues in the CDR3. Germline assignment: CDR1 SGHRS and CDR2 YFSETQ. V lost 0 bases to trimming and J lost 5 bases, with 14 bases between them. CDR3 protein: CASSLVVPGATEAFF. DNA of the CDR3: TGCGCCAGCAGCTTGGTGGTTCCGGGGGCGACTGAAGCTTTCTTT.

Only a few counts were recorded for this clonotype. J is TRBJ2-1 and V is TRBV12-3 or TRBV12-4; D unclear. Deletions cut 5 bases from V and 9 bases from J, with 20 bases between. The CDR3 covers 15 residues. DNA for the CDR3: TGTGCCAGCAGTAAAGGCGGTCCTTCTTACGGTGAGCAGTTCTTC. This gives the protein CASSKGGPSYGEQFF.

The rearrangement links TRBV7-2 to TRBJ2-3; D ambiguous. From germline, CDR1 is SGHTA and CDR2 FQGNSA. Trimming removed 3 bases from V and 2 bases from J, with 12 bases in between. There are 15 residues in the CDR3. The CDR3 DNA sequence: TGTGCCAGCAGCTTTACCTATAGAAACACAGATACGCAGTATTTT. Protein product: CASSFTYRNTDTQYF.